Relative to its sample, the clone carrying this T cell receptor (beta chain) is large (0.1 to 1%). Antigen specificity is unknown. The CDR3 runs to 14 residues. Germline lookup yields CDR1 LNHDA and CDR2 SQIVND (reference sequence). Trimming left V 4 bases short and J 4 bases short, with 14 bases between. The data were obtained in a study of CD8 T cell repertoires and HIV-1 epitope variants. At the level of the study: Controls were a CMV, EBV and flu pool, Ebola AY9, and no peptide. Epitopes were three Gag families plus Nef HW9 and YT9.

Sequenced by immunoSEQ multiplex PCR; TCRdb stores in-frame clones only, minus some. Of 3,500 to 5,500 clones in the sample, under 70% were seen once. Whole-study findings and limits: Roughly ten TCR beta clonotypes were antigen-specific, six or seven apparently recognizing autologous or escape variants.

Sample: cultured CD8+ T cells derived from PBMCs. The chain has TRBV19 and TRBJ2-7; the D gene is possibly TRBD2 (6 bases). The receptor's source is a male donor with HIV. DNA of the CDR3: TGTGCCAGTAGTACCCTAGCGACAGAATACGAGCAGTACTTC. Its translation: CASSTLATEYEQYF.